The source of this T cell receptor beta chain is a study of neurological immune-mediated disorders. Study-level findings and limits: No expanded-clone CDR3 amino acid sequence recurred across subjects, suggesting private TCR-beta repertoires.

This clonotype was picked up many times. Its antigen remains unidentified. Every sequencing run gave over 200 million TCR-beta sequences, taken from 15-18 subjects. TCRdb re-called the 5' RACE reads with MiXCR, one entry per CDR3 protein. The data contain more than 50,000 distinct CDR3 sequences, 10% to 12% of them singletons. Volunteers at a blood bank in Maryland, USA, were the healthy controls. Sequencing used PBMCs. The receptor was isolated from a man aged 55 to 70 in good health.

The CDR3 DNA reads as TGTGCCAGCAGCTTAGACGGCGGCAGGGGAGGATCTGGAAACACCATATATTTT. As protein: CASSLDGGRGGSGNTIYF. The chain couples TRBV7-8 to TRBJ1-3, with D possibly TRBD1 on 6 matching bases. V dropped 1 base and J dropped 1 base, with 17 bases sitting between them. This CDR3 has 18 residues. From germline, CDR1 is SGHVS and CDR2 FQNEAQ.